The T cell receptor (beta chain) described here comes from a study of T-cell memory formation after mild COVID-19. Looking at the study overall: Most TCR clusters belonged to a single donor. The study's findings and limits: Contracting CD4+ clones sat mainly in CM and EM; CD8+ in EMRA. A second wave expanding day 15 to 37 was CD4+-biased; contracting clones were balanced.

TCRdb reanalysed the 5' RACE reads using MiXCR and keeps one entry per CDR3 protein. The sample includes roughly 250,000 distinct CDR3 sequences, roughly a sixth of them seen just once. There are many counts of this clonotype. The antigen remains unidentified. Sequenced: PBMCs or a T cell subset sorted from them (not recorded which). The receptor was derived from a man younger than 35 who had mild COVID-19 (a few samples of this study predate the infection). Cell type and time point are not known.

CDR3 residues: CASSPNWVGNQPQHF. The CDR3 nucleotides read TGTGCCAGCAGCCCCAATTGGGTGGGCAATCAGCCCCAGCATTTT. The rearrangement uses TRBV6-5 and TRBJ1-5; no firm D call. The CDR3 length is 15 residues. Trimming took off 6 bases at V and 2 bases at J, with 14 bases between the two ends. Germline loops: CDR1 MNHEY, CDR2 SVGAGI.